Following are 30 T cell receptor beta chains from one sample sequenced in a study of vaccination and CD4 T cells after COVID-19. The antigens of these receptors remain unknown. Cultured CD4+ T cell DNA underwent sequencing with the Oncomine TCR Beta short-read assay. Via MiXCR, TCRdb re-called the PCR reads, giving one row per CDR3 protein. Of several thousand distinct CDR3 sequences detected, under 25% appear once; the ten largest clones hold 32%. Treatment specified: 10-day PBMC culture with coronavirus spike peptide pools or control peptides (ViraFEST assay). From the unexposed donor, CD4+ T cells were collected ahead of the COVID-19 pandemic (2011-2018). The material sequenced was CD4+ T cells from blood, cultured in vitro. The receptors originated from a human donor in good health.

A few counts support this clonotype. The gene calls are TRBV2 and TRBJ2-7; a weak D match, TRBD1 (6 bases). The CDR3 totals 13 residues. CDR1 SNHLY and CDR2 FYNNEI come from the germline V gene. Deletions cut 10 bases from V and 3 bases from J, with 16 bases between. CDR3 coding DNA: TGTGCCACCAGGGGCGAGGGGAACTACGAGCAGTACTTC. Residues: CATRGEGNYEQYF.

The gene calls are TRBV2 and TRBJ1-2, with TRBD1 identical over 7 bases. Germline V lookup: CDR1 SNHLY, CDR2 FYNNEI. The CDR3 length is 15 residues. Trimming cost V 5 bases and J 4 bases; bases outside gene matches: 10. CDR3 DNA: TGTGCCAGCAGTTCTACAGGGGCTTGGGGCTATGGCTACACCTTC. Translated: CASSSTGAWGYGYTF.

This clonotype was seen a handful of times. As DNA, the CDR3 is TGCGCCAGCAGTGAAAGGGGGCAGGCAGATACGCAGTATTTT. Residues: CASSERGQADTQYF. V usage is TRBV10-1 and J usage is TRBJ2-3; 7 nucleotides match TRBD1. The germline gives CDR1 WNHNN, CDR2 SYGVQD (reference sequence). Germline trimming cut 3 bases from V and 4 bases from J; bases unmatched to any gene: 4. The CDR3 consists of 14 residues.

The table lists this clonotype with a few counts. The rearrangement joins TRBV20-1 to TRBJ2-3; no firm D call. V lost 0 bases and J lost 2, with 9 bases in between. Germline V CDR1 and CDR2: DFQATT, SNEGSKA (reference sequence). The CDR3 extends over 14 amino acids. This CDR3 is CSARELSNTDTQYF. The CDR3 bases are TGCAGTGCTAGAGAACTATCTAACACAGATACGCAGTATTTT.

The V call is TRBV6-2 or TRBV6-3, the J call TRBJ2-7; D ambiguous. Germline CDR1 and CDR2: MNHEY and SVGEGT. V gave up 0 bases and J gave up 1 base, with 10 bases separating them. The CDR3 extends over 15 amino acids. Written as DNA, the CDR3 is TGTGCCAGCAGTTACTCGAGCACGCGATCCTACGAGCAGTACTTC. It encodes CASSYSSTRSYEQYF.

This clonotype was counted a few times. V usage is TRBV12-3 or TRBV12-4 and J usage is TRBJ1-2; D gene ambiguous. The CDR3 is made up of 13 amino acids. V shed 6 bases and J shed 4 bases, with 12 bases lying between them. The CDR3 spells CASRNPDGYGYTF. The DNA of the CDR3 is TGTGCCAGCAGGAATCCGGACGGCTATGGCTACACCTTC.

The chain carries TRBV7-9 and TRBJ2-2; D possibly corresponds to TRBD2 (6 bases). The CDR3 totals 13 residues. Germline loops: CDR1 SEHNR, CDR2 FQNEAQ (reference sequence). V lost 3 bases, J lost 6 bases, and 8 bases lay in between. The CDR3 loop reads CASSFGGAGELFF. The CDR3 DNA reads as TGTGCCAGCAGCTTCGGGGGAGCCGGGGAGCTGTTTTTT.

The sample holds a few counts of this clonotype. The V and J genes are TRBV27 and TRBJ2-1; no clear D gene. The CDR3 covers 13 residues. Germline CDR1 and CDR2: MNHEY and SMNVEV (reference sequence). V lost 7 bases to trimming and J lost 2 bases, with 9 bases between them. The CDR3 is CASTQSPYNEQFF. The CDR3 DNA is TGTGCCAGCACCCAGTCCCCCTACAATGAGCAGTTCTTC.

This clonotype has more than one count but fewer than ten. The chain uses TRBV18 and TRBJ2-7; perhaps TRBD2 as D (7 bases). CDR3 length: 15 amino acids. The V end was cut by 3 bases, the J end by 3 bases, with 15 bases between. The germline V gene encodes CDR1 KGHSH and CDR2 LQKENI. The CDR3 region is CASSPGKGGGYEQYF. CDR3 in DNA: TGTGCCAGCTCACCGGGAAAAGGGGGGGGCTACGAGCAGTACTTC. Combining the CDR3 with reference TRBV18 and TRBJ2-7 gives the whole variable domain NAGVMQNPRHLVRRRGQEARLRCSPMKGHSHVYWYRQLPEEGLKFMVYLQKENIIDESGMPKERFSAEFPKEGPSILRIQQVVRGDSAAYFCASSPGKGGGYEQYFGPGTRLTVT.

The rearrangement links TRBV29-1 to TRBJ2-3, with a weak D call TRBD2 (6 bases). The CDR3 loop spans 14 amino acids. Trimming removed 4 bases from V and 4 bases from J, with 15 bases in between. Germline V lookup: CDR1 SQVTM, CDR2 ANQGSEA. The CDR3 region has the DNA TGCAGCGTTGCGAAACGCGGGGTTGCAGATACGCAGTATTTT. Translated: CSVAKRGVADTQYF.

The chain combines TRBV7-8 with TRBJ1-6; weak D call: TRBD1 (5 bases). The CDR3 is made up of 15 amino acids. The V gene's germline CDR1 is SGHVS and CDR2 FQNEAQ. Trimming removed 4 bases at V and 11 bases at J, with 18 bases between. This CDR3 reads CASSYGTAQFTPLHF. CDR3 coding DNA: TGTGCCAGCAGCTACGGGACCGCCCAATTCACACCCCTCCACTTT.

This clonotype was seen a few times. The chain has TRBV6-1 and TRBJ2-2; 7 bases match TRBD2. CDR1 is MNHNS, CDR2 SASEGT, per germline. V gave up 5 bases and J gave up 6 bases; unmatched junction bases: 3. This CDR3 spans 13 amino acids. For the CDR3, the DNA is TGTGCCAGCAGTCCGGGGGGTTCCGGGGAGCTGTTTTTT. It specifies CASSPGGSGELFF.

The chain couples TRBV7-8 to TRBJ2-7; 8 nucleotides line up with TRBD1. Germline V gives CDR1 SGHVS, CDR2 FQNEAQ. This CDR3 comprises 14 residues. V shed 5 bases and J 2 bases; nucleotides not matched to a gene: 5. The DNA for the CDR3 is TGTGCCAGCAGCCCCGAGGACAGGGCCTACGAGCAGTACTTC. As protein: CASSPEDRAYEQYF.

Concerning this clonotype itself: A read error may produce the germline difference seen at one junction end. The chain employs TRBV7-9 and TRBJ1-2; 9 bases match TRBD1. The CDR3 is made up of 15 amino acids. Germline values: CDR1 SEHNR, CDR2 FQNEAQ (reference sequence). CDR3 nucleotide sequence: TGTGCCAGCAGCCCTACAGGGGGCGCGTACTATGGCTACATCTTC. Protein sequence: CASSPTGGAYYGYIF.

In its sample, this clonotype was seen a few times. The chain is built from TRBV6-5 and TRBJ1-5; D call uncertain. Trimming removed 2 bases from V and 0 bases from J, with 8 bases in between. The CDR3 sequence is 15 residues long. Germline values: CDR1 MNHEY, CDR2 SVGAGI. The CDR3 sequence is CASSYRWYSNQPQHF. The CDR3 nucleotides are TGTGCCAGCAGTTACCGGTGGTATAGCAATCAGCCCCAGCATTTT.

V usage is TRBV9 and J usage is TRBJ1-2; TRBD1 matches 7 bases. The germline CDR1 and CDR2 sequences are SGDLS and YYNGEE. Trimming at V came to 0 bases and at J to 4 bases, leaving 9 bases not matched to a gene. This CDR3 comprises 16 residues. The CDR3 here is CASSVGTRDSFYGYTF. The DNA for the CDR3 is TGTGCCAGCAGCGTAGGCACTCGGGACAGTTTCTATGGCTACACCTTC.

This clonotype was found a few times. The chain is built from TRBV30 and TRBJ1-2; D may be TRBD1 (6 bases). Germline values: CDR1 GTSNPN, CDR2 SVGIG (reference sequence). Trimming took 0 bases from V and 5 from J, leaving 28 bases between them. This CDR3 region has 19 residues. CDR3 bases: TGTGCCTGGAGTGTAGAGTATGCCCTACGGCGGGGGCCGGAGTATGGCTACACCTTC. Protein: CAWSVEYALRRGPEYGYTF.

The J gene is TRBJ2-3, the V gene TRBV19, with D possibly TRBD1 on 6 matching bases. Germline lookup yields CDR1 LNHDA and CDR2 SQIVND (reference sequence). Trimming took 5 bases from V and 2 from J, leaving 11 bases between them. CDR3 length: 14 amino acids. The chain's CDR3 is CASSSRGLTDTQYF. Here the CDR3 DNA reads TGTGCCAGTAGTTCCAGGGGCCTCACAGATACGCAGTATTTT.

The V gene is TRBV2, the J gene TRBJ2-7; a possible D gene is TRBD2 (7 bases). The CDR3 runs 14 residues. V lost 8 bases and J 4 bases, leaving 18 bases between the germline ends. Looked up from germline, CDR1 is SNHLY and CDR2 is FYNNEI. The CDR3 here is CASSLGAGAYEQYF. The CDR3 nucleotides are TGTGCCAGCTCCCTGGGGGCGGGGGCATACGAGCAGTACTTC.

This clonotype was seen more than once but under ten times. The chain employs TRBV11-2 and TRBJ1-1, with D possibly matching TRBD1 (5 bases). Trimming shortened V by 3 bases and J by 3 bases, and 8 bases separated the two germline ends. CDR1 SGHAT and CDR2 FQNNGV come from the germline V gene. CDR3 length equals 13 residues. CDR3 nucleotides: TGTGCCAGCAGCTTCAGGGCGGACACTGAAGCTTTCTTT. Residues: CASSFRADTEAFF.

The chain's CDR3 is CASSSPGGGFTDTQYF. CDR3 bases: TGTGCCAGCAGCTCCCCTGGCGGGGGGTTCACAGATACGCAGTATTTT. This chain links TRBV11-1 with TRBJ2-3; 8 bases align to TRBD2. The CDR3 is 16 amino acids. Germline V lookup: CDR1 SGHAT, CDR2 FQDESV (reference sequence). The J segment lost 2 bases and the V segment lost 4 bases, leaving 8 bases of the junction unmatched. The full variable domain, its missing parts supplied by reference TRBV11-1 and TRBJ2-3, is EAEVAQSPRYKITEKSQAVAFWCDPISGHATLYWYRQILGQGPELLVQFQDESVVDDSQLPKDRFSAERLKGVDSTLKIQPAELGDSAMYLCASSSPGGGFTDTQYFGPGTRLTVL.

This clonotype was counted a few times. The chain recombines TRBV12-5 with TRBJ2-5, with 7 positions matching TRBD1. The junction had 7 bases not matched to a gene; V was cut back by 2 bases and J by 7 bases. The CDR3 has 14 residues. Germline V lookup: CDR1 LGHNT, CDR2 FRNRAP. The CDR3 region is CASGLRQGKGTQYF. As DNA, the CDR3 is TGTGCTAGTGGTTTGCGACAGGGTAAAGGGACCCAGTACTTC.

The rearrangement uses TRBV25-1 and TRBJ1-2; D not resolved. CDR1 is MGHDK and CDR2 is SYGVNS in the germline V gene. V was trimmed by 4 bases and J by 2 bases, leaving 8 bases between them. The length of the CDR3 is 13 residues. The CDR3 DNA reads TGTGCCAGCAGTGTGAGGGAAAACTATGGCTACACCTTC. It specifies CASSVRENYGYTF.

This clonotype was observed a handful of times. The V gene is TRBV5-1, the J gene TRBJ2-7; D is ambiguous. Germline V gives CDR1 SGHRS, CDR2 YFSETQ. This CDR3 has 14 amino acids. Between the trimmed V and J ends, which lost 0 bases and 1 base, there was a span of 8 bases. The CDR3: CASSLGRESYEQYF. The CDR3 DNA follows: TGCGCCAGCAGCTTGGGAAGGGAATCCTACGAGCAGTACTTC.

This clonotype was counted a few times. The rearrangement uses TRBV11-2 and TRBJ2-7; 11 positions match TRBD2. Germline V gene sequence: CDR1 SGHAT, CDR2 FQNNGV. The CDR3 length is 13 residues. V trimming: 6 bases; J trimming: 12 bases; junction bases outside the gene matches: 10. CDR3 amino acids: CASRGGLAATGYF. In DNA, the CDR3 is TGTGCCAGCAGGGGGGGACTAGCGGCAACGGGGTACTTC.

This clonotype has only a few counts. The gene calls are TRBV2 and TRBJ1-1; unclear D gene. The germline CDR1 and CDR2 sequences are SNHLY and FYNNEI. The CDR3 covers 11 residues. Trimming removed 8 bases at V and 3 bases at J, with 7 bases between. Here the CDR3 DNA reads TGTGCCAGCCGGGATTACACTGAAGCTTTCTTT. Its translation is CASRDYTEAFF.

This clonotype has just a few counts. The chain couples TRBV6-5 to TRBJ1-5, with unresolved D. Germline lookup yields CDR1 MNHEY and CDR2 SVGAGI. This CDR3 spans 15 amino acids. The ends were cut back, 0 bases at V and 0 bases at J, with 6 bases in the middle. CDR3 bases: TGTGCCAGCAGTTACTCCGGCGGTAGCAATCAGCCCCAGCATTTT. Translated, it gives CASSYSGGSNQPQHF.

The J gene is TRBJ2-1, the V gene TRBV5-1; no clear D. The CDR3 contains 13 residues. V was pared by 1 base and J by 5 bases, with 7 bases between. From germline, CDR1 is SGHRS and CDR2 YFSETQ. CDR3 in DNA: TGCGCCAGCAGCTTGAGGGCCAACAATGAGCAGTTCTTC. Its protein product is CASSLRANNEQFF. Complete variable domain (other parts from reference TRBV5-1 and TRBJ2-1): KAGVTQTPRYLIKTRGQQVTLSCSPISGHRSVSWYQQTPGQGLQFLFEYFSETQRNKGNFPGRFSGRQFSNSRSEMNVSTLELGDSALYLCASSLRANNEQFFGPGTRLTVL.

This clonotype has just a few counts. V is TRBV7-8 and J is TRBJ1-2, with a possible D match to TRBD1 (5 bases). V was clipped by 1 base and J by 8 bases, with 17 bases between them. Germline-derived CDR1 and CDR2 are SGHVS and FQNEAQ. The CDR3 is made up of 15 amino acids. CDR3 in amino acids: CASSLDDSTHGGYTF. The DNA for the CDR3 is TGTGCCAGCAGCTTAGACGACAGTACTCATGGAGGCTACACCTTC. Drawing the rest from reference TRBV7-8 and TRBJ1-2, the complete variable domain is GAGVSQSPRYKVAKRGQDVALRCDPISGHVSLFWYQQALGQGPEFLTYFQNEAQLDKSGLPSDRFFAERPEGSVSTLKIQRTQQEDSAVYLCASSLDDSTHGGYTFGSGTRLTVV.

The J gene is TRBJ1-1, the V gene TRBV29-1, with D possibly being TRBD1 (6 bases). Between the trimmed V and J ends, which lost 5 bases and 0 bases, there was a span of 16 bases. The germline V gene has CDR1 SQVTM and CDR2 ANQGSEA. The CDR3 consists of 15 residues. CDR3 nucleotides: TGCAGCGTTAAAGCACAGGGCTTCATGAACACTGAAGCTTTCTTT. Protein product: CSVKAQGFMNTEAFF.